This T cell receptor beta chain was sequenced during a study of blood T cell repertoires in COVID-19. Germline-derived CDR1 and CDR2 are MDHEN and SYDVKM. V dropped 3 bases and J dropped 5; count of bases not matched to a gene: 1. This CDR3 spans 13 amino acids. Repertoires were generated with immunoSEQ multiplex PCR, while TCRdb's copy carries only in-frame clones and drops some. This table has some 200,000 clones, 90% to 95% appearing once. The sequence was obtained from a man under 40 with acute or convalescent COVID-19. This chain connects TRBV28 to TRBJ2-1; 7 bases match TRBD1. The sample consisted of peripheral blood. The CDR3 DNA is TGTGCCAGCAGTTTTGGACAGGACAATGAGCAGTTCTTC. Translating it yields CASSFGQDNEQFF.